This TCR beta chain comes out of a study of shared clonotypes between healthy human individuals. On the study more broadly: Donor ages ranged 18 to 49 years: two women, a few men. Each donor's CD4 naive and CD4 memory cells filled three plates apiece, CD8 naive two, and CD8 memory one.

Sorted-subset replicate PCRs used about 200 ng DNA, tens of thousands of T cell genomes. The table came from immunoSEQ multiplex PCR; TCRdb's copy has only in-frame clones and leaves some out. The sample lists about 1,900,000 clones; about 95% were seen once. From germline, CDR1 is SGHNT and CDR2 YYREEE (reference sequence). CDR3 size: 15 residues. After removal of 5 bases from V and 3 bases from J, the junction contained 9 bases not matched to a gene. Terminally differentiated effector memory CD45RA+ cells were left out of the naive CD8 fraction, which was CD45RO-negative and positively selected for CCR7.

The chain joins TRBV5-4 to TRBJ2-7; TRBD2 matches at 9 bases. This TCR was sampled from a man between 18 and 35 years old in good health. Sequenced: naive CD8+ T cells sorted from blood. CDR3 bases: TGTGCCAGCAGTTTCGGACTAGCGCGTTACTACGAGCAGTACTTC. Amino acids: CASSFGLARYYEQYF. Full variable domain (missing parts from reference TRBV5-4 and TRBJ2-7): ETGVTQSPTHLIKTRGQQVTLRCSSQSGHNTVSWYQQALGQGPQFIFQYYREEENGRGNFPPRFSGLQFPNYSSELNVNALELDDSALYLCASSFGLARYYEQYFGPGTRLTVT.